This T cell receptor beta chain is drawn from a study of blood T cell repertoires in COVID-19. Whole-study context: Samples of COVID-19 (acute and convalescent) were obtained from the United States, Italy and Spain. Sample material is recorded as cDNA or gDNA derived from T cells, B-cell-depleted T cells, or PBMCs.

V trimming: 8 bases; J trimming: 7 bases; junction bases outside the gene matches: 12. Germline V CDR1 and CDR2: MDHEN, SYDVKM. This CDR3 is built from 14 residues. Per the authors' pipeline: It was from reference gene primer amplification that nucleated cell counts were estimated. TCRdb's table, derived via immunoSEQ multiplex PCR, lists solely in-frame clones and lacks some. For V, J and clone size, that table is used; D and trimming come from the DNA. The sample comprises fewer than 200,000 clones, around 77% of which are singletons, and about 3% rests with the top ten. The sequenced sample was peripheral blood. The rearrangement links TRBV28 to TRBJ2-3, with 7 bases identical to TRBD2. The source of this sequence is a man between 65 and 85 years old with acute or convalescent COVID-19. CDR3 coding DNA: TGTGCCAGCTACCGCGGGGGAGAGCCAAATACGCAGTATTTT. Translation gives CASYRGGEPNTQYF.